This TCR beta chain was recovered during a study of response to subunit inactivated influenza vaccine. Broader study findings: Authors suggested that a seasonal influenza vaccination recruits few new T cells each time.

This clonotype was seen a few times. Antigen: not known. V was clipped by 0 bases and J by 0 bases, with 21 bases between them. This CDR3 region has 18 residues. Germline CDR1 is DFQATT and CDR2 is SNEGSKA (reference sequence). TCRdb fed the RT-PCR reads into MiXCR, producing one record per CDR3 protein. This sample has about 240,000 distinct CDR3 sequences, with 9.5% to 15% found just once. Sample: non-naive T cells sorted from PBMCs, taken approximately 15 days before vaccination. The receptor's source is a middle-aged man who received an inactivated influenza vaccine. This chain uses TRBV20-1 with TRBJ2-7; a weak D match, TRBD1 (6 bases). This CDR3 is CSARDYRAGKQTSYEQYF. The CDR3 DNA reads as TGCAGTGCTAGAGATTACAGGGCAGGAAAACAAACCTCCTACGAGCAGTACTTC.